Here is one T cell receptor (beta chain) with its context. This sample was taken from a study of blood T cell repertoires in COVID-19. This CDR3 region has 17 residues. Germline CDR1 and CDR2: KGHSH and LQKENI. V lost 6 bases, J lost 0 bases, and 11 bases stayed unmatched. Sequenced by immunoSEQ multiplex PCR; TCRdb stores in-frame clones only, minus some. The table records hundreds of thousands of clones, around 90% of them present only once. Sequencing was done on a sample of peripheral blood. This clonotype originated in an elderly man with acute or convalescent COVID-19. The gene calls are TRBV18 and TRBJ1-1; 9 bases map to TRBD1. DNA of the CDR3: TGTGCCAGCTCGAGAAACAGGGGGCAGAGGGTGAACACTGAAGCTTTCTTT. As protein: CASSRNRGQRVNTEAFF.